This TCR beta chain originates from a study of cytomegalovirus exposure and HLA in healthy donors. Whole-study results and caveats: Cytomegalovirus status was reportedly diagnosed by the classifier with high specificity and sensitivity. Further analysis, carried out later, found HLA-associated TCR beta chains more clonally expanded than equally common other chains.

PCR involved 60 Vbeta and 13 Jbeta primers. Sequencing used immunoSEQ multiplex PCR; TCRdb keeps in-frame clones, though not all of them. The sample consists of about 150,000 clones, around 84% of them appearing once. In the case of this clone: The antigen is undetermined.

Germline CDR1 MGHRA, CDR2 YSYEKL. The CDR3 contains 14 residues. Losses at the gene ends were 4 bases for V and 5 bases for J; bases not matched to a gene: 8. The donors (healthy individuals) were bone marrow donors. The material sequenced was PBMCs. This rearrangement joins TRBV4-1 to TRBJ2-7, with 7 bases that match TRBD2. This TCR was sampled from a woman aged 35 to 49 in good health and CMV-seropositive. The CDR3 sequence: CASSLERGLDEQYF. The CDR3 nucleotides are TGCGCCAGCAGCCTCGAGCGGGGTTTGGACGAGCAGTACTTC.